This note documents a single T cell receptor (beta chain) sequence. The antigen remains undetermined. This sample was taken from a study of response to subunit inactivated influenza vaccine. Study outcomes and limitations: A suggestion made by the authors is that each seasonal influenza vaccination recruits few new T cells.

TCRdb re-called the RT-PCR reads through MiXCR, storing one row per CDR3 protein. Counted here are 300,000 to 350,000 distinct CDR3 sequences, around 20% occurring once; the ten biggest clones make up about a tenth. The sample here was PBMCs from blood, taken less than 22 months after vaccination. The receptor was derived from a man between 50 and 70 years old who received an inactivated influenza vaccine.

CDR3 DNA sequence: TGTGCCAGCAGTTTGTCCAGGACCACTGAAGCTTTCTTT. Amino acid sequence: CASSLSRTTEAFF. This chain uses TRBV27 with TRBJ1-1, with D hard to call. Germline V gene sequence: CDR1 MNHEY, CDR2 SMNVEV (reference sequence). The V and J ends lost 3 bases and 4 bases respectively, with 9 bases between them. The CDR3 consists of 13 residues.